This T cell receptor (beta chain) was sequenced for a study of T cells after yellow fever vaccination. Making TCR cDNA involved 5'RACE template switching, which added UMIs and a universal primer site. MiXCR, applied by TCRdb to the 5' RACE reads, yields one record per CDR3 protein. Of 150,000 or so distinct CDR3 sequences listed, around 9.7% were seen once; the top ten hold 35% to 40%. This CDR3 region has 17 residues. V lost 4 bases to trimming and J lost 1 base, with 19 bases between them. Germline values: CDR1 MGHRA, CDR2 YSYEKL. Study results and limitations: Reappearance after the booster was seen for most primary-vaccination clones, at more than 95% CD4 and roughly 90% CD8. The CD4 and CD8 compartments had a small share of their clonotypes in common.

Comments on this clonotype: What it recognizes is unknown.

The receptor's source is a man aged 18 to 29 who received the YFV17D yellow fever vaccine. The chain couples TRBV4-1 to TRBJ1-1; D not resolved. The specimen comprised CD8+ T cells sorted from PBMCs, sampled 45 days after the yellow fever booster vaccination. The CDR3 spells CASSPPAAGGRNTEAFF. The CDR3 nucleotides read TGCGCCAGCAGCCCCCCGGCAGCAGGAGGGCGGAACACTGAAGCTTTCTTT.